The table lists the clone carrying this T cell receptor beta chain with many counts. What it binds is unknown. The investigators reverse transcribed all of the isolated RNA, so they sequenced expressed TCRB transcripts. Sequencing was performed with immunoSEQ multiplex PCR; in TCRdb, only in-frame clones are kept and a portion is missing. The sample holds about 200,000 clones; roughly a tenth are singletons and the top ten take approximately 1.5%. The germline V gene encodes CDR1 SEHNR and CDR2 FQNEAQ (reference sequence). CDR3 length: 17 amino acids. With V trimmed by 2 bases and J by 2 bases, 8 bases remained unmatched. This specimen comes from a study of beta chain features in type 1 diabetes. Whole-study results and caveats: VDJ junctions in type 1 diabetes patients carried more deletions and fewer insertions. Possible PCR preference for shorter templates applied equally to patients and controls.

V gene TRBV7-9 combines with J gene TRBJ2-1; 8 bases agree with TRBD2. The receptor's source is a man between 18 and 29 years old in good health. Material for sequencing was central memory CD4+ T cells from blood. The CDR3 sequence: CASSLLGGRPTYNEQFF. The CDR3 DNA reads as TGTGCCAGCAGCTTACTTGGCGGGAGGCCGACCTACAATGAGCAGTTCTTC.